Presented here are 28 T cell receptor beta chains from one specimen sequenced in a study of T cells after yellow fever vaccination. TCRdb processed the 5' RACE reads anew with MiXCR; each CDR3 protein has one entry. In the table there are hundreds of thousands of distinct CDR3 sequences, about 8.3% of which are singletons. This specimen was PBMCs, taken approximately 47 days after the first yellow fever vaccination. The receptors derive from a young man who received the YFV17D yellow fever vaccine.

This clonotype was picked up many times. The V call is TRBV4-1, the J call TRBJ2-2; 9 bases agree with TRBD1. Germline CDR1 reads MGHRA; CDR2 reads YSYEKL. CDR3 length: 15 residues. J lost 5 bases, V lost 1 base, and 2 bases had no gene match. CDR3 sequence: CASSQGDRVTGELFF. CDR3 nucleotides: TGCGCCAGCAGCCAAGGGGACAGGGTGACCGGGGAGCTGTTTTTT.

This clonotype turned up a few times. Here the CDR3 reads CSALPVSTNEKLFF. The CDR3 DNA is TGCAGTGCCTTGCCCGTCTCAACTAATGAAAAACTGTTTTTT. This rearrangement joins TRBV20-1 to TRBJ1-4; D ambiguous. The CDR3 is 14 amino acids. Germline CDR1 reads DFQATT; CDR2 reads SNEGSKA (reference sequence). Trimming pared 6 bases from V and 0 bases from J, leaving 11 bases between.

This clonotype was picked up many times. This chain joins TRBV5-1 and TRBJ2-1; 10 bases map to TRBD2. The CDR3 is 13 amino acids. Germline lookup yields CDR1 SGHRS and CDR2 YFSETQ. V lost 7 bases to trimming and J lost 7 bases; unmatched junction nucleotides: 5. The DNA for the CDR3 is TGCGCCAGCGCGAGCGGGGGGGGGAATGAGCAGTTCTTC. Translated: CASASGGGNEQFF.

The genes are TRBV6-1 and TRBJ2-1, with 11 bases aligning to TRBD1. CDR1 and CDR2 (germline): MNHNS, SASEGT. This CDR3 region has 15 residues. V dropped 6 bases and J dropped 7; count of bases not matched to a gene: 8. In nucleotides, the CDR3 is TGTGCCAGCAGCCACCGGGACAGGGGGAGGAATGAGCAGTTCTTC. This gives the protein CASSHRDRGRNEQFF.

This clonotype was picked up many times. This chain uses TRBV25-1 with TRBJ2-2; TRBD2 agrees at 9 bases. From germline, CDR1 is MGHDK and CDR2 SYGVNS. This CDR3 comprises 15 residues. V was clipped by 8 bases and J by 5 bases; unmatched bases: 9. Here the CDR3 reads CASSPVAGDTGELFF. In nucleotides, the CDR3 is TGTGCCAGCTCGCCGGTAGCGGGGGATACCGGGGAGCTGTTTTTT.

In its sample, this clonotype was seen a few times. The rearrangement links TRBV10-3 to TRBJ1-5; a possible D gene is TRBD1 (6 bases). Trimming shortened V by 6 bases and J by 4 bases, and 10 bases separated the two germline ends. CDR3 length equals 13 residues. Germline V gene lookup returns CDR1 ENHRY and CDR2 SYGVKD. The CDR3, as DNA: TGTGCCATCAGACAGGGCCCTAATCAGCCCCAGCATTTT. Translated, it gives CAIRQGPNQPQHF.

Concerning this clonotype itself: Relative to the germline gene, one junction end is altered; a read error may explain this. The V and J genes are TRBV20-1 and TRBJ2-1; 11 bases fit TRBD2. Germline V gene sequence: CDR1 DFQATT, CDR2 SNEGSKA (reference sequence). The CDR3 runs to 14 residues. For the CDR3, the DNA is TGCAGTGCTCTTAGCGGGGGGGCCGGGAGTGAGCAGATCTTC. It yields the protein CSALSGGAGSEQIF.

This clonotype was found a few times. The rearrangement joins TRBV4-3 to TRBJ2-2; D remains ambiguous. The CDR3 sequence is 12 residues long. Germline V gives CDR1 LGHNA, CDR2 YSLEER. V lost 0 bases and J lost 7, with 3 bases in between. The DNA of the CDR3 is TGCGCCAGCAGCCAAGACGGCGGGGAGCTGTTTTTT. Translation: CASSQDGGELFF.

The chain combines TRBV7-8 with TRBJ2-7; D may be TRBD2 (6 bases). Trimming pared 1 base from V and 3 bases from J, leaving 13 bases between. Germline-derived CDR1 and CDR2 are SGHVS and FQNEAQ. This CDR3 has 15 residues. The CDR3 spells CASSLGRLGLYEQYV. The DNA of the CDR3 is TGTGCCAGCAGCTTAGGCCGACTAGGTCTCTACGAGCAGTACGTC.

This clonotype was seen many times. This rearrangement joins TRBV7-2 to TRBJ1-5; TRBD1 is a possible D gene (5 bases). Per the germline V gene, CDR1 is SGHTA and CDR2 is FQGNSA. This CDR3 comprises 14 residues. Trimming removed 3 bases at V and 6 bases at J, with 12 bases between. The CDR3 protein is CASSFFSQGQPQHF. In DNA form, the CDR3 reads TGTGCCAGCAGCTTTTTCAGTCAGGGTCAGCCCCAGCATTTT.

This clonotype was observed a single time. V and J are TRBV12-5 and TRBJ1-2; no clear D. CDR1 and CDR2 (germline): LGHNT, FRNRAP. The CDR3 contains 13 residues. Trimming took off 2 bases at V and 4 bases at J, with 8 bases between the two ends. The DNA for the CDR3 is TGTGCTAGTGGTTTGTCGCAGGTCTATGGCTACACCTTC. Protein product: CASGLSQVYGYTF.

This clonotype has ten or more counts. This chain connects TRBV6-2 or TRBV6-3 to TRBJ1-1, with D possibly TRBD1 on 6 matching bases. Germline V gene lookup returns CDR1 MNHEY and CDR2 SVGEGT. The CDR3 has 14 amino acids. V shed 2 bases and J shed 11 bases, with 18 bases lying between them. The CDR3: CASSYLDSSNLAFF. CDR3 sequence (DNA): TGTGCCAGCAGTTACCTGGACAGTAGTAACTTGGCTTTCTTT.

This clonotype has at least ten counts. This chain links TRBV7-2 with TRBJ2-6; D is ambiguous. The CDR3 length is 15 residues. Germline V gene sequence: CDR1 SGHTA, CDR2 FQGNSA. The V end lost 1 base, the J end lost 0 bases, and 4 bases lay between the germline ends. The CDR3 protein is CASSLEVSGANVLTF. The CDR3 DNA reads TGTGCCAGCAGCTTAGAGGTCTCTGGGGCCAACGTCCTGACTTTC. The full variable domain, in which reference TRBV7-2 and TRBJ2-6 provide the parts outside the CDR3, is GAGVSQSPSNKVTEKGKDVELRCDPISGHTALYWYRQSLGQGLEFLIYFQGNSAPDKSGLPSDRFSAERTGGSVSTLTIQRTQQEDSAVYLCASSLEVSGANVLTFGAGSRLTVL.

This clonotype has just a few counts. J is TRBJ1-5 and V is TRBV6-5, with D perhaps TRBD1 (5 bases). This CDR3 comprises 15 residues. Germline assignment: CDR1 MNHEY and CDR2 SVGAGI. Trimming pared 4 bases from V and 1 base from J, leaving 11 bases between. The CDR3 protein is CASSFEGKSNQPQHF. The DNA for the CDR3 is TGTGCCAGCAGTTTCGAGGGGAAAAGCAATCAGCCCCAGCATTTT.

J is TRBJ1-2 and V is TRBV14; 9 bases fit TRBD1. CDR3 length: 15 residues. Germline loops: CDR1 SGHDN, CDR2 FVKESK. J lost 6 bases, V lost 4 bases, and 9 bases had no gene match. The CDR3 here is CASSPTPGTGHGYTF. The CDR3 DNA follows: TGTGCCAGCAGCCCCACGCCCGGGACAGGGCATGGCTACACCTTC.

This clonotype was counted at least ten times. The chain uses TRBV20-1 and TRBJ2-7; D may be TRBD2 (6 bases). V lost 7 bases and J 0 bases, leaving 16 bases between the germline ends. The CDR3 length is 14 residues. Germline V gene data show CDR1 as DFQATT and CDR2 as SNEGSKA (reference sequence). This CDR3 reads CSVRRDGSSYEQYV. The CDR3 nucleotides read TGCAGTGTCCGCCGGGACGGGAGCTCCTACGAGCAGTACGTC.

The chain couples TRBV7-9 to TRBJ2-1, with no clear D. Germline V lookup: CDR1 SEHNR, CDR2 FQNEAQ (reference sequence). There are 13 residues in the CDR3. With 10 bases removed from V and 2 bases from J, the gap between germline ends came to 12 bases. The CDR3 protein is CATHSAAYNEQFF. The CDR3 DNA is TGTGCCACCCACAGCGCTGCCTACAATGAGCAGTTCTTC.

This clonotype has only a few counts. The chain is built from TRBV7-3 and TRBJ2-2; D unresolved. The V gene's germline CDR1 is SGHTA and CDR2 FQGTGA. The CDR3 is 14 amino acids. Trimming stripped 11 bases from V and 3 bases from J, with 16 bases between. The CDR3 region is CAPPKGGDTGELFF. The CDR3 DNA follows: TGTGCCCCACCTAAGGGTGGCGACACCGGGGAGCTGTTTTTT.

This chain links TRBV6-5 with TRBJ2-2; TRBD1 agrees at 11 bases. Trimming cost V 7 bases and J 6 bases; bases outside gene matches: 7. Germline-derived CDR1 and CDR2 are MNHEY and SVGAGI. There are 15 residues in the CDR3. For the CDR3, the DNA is TGTGCCAGCACTTCCCGGACAGGGGGCTCCGGGGAGCTGTTTTTT. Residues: CASTSRTGGSGELFF.

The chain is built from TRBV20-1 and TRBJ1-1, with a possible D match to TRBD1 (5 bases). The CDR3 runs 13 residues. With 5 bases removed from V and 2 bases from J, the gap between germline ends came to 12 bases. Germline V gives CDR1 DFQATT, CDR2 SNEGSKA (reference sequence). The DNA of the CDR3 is TGCAGTGCTCACGGACAAATCAACACTGAAGCTTTCTTT. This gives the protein CSAHGQINTEAFF.

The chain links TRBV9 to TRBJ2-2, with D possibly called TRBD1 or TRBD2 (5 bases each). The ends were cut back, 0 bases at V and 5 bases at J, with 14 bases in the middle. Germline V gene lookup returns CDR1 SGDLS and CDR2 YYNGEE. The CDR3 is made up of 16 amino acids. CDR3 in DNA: TGTGCCAGCAGCGTAGCAGGGACCCGGCGGACCGGGGAGCTGTTTTTT. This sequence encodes CASSVAGTRRTGELFF.

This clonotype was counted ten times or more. The CDR3 DNA reads TGTGCCATCAGTGCGGGCTACGAGCAGTACTTC. This codes for CAISAGYEQYF. V and J are TRBV10-3 and TRBJ2-7; the D is unclear. The germline gives CDR1 ENHRY, CDR2 SYGVKD. This CDR3 is built from 11 residues. V dropped 4 bases and J dropped 3 bases, with 4 bases sitting between them.

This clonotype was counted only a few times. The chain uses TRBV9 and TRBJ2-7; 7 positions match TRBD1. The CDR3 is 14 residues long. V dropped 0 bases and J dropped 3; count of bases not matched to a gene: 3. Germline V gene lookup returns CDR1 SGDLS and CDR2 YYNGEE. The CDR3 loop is CASSVGQGDYEQYF. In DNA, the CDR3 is TGTGCCAGCAGCGTAGGGCAGGGGGACTACGAGCAGTACTTC.

The CDR3 here is CASSRNRDRADEKLFF. The DNA of the CDR3 is TGTGCCAGCAGCCGCAACCGGGACAGGGCGGACGAAAAACTGTTTTTT. V usage is TRBV4-2 and J usage is TRBJ1-4; TRBD1 matches 9 bases. Germline V gene lookup returns CDR1 LGHNA and CDR2 YNFKEQ. The CDR3 runs 16 residues. V gave up 4 bases and J gave up 8 bases; unmatched junction bases: 11.

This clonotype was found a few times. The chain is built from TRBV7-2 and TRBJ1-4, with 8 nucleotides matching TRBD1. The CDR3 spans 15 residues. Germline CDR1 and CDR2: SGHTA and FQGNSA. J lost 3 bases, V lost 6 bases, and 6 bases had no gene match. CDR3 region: CASRQGVSPNEKLFF. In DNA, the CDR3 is TGTGCCAGCAGACAGGGGGTATCCCCTAATGAAAAACTGTTTTTT.

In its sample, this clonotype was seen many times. CDR3 region: CASSEVQVNTGELFF. CDR3 in DNA: TGTGCCAGCAGTGAAGTACAAGTGAACACCGGGGAGCTGTTTTTT. The chain uses TRBV6-1 and TRBJ2-2; D is unclear. The CDR3 totals 15 residues. Germline CDR1 and CDR2: MNHNS and SASEGT. V lost 1 base to trimming and J lost 1 base, with 7 bases between them.

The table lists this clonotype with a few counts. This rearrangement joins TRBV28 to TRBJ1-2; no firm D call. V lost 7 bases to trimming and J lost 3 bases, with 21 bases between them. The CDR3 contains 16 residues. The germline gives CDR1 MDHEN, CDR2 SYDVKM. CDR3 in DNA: TGTGCCAGCACCCTTTATTGGGGAGTGGAGGACTATGGCTACACCTTC. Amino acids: CASTLYWGVEDYGYTF.

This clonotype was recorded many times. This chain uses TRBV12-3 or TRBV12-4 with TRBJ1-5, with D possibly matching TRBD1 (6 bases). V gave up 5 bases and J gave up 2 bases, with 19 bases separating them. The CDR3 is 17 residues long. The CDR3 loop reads CASSPTRGRVGNQPQHF. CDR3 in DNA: TGTGCCAGCAGTCCGACCAGGGGCAGGGTGGGCAATCAGCCCCAGCATTTT.